These T cell receptor beta chains were read from a single sample in a study of long-term antiretroviral therapy in people with HIV. TCRdb keeps only in-frame clones here, not all; method: immunoSEQ multiplex PCR. This table holds tens of thousands of clones, roughly 79% found once. The sequences come from unsorted PBMCs, collected 3.1 years after starting antiretroviral therapy. The source of these receptors is a woman in her forties or fifties with HIV. Each CDR3 is given with its conserved first and last residue. D genes are given only for firm matches. Clone size is stated in some rows and not others, as once, few, many or a class when expanded.

>TRBJ1-4|NA|TRBV18|NA
CASSQSPGLNEKLFF
TGTGCCAGCTCTCAAAGCCCGGGATTAAATGAAAAACTGTTTTTT
>TRBJ1-1|NA|TRBV9|NA
CASSVVWDLMNTEAFF
TGTGCCAGCAGCGTAGTTTGGGATTTGATGAACACTGAAGCTTTCTTT
>TRBJ1-1|NA|TRBV18|NA
CASSPSGAEAFF
TGTGCCAGCTCACCATCAGGGGCTGAAGCTTTCTTT
>TRBJ2-5|NA|TRBV25-1|NA
CASPGGGGLQETQYF
TGTGCCAGCCCCGGAGGGGGGGGGCTCCAAGAGACCCAGTACTTC
>TRBJ1-5|NA|TRBV5-8|TRBD1
CASSRGQGGYSNQPQHF
TGTGCCAGCAGCCGTGGACAGGGGGGTTATAGCAATCAGCCCCAGCATTTT
>TRBJ1-2|NA|TRBV6-1|NA
CASSQHGAGSWGYTF
TGTGCCAGCAGTCAACACGGGGCGGGGTCCTGGGGCTACACCTTC
>TRBJ2-1|NA|TRBV7-3|TRBD2
CATALAGGSYNEQFF
TGTGCGACGGCCCTAGCGGGGGGGTCCTACAATGAGCAGTTCTTC
>TRBJ2-4|NA|TRBV29-1|TRBD1
CSVGTGFGAKNIQYF
TGCAGCGTTGGGACAGGGTTCGGTGCCAAAAACATTCAGTACTTC
>TRBJ2-1|few|TRBV5-1|NA
CASSLGGVRDEQFF
TGCGCCAGCAGCTTGGGAGGGGTTCGGGATGAGCAGTTCTTC
>TRBJ1-5|once|TRBV12-5|NA
CASGLSGNQPQHF
TGTGCTAGTGGTTTGAGCGGGAATCAGCCCCAGCATTTT
>TRBJ2-3|NA|TRBV30|TRBD2
CAWSGQRGGADTQYF
TGTGCCTGGAGTGGCCAGCGGGGGGGCGCAGATACGCAGTATTTT
>TRBJ1-1|NA|TRBV4-2|NA
CASRDDTEAFF
TGTGCCAGCAGGGATGACACTGAAGCTTTCTTT
>TRBJ1-5|NA|TRBV30|TRBD1
CAWSGTGIDQPQHF
TGTGCCTGGTCCGGGACAGGGATAGACCAGCCCCAGCATTTT
>TRBJ2-1|NA|TRBV7-9|TRBD2
CASSLALAGRNEQFF
TGTGCCAGCAGCTTAGCTCTAGCGGGGCGCAATGAGCAGTTCTTC
>TRBJ1-6|NA|TRBV4-1|NA
CASSLRQDIYNSPLHF
TGCGCCAGCAGCCTGCGCCAGGATATATATAATTCACCCCTCCACTTT
>TRBJ1-1|NA|TRBV4-1|NA
CASSHHPSHTEAFF
TGCGCCAGCAGCCACCACCCCTCTCACACTGAAGCTTTCTTT
>TRBJ2-1|NA|TRBV6-1|NA
CASSPPGVTYEQFF
TGTGCCAGCTCCCCGCCGGGGGTCACCTATGAGCAGTTCTTC
>TRBJ2-3|NA|TRBV11-2|TRBD1
CASSLGGTGDTDTQYF
TGTGCCAGCAGCTTAGGAGGGACAGGGGACACAGATACGCAGTATTTT
>TRBJ1-1|NA|TRBV6-1|NA
CASSDLNPEAFF
TGTGCCAGCAGTGATCTAAATCCTGAAGCTTTCTTT
>TRBJ1-5|NA|TRBV18|TRBD1
CASSPDRGGNQPQHF
TGTGCCAGCTCACCAGACAGGGGAGGCAATCAGCCCCAGCATTTT
>TRBJ2-1|NA|TRBV5-1|NA
CASSLAAGTDEQFF
TGCGCCAGCAGCTTGGCGGCGGGGACGGATGAGCAGTTCTTC
>TRBJ1-4|few|TRBV2|TRBD1
CASRDPGGVEKLFF
TGTGCCAGCAGGGATCCAGGGGGGGTTGAAAAACTGTTTTTT
>TRBJ2-5|NA|TRBV11-2|TRBD2
CASSLPGGAGGLETQYF
TGTGCCAGCAGCCTGCCGGGGGGAGCGGGGGGGCTAGAGACCCAGTACTTC
>TRBJ2-5|NA|TRBV4-1|NA
CASSHLGGIEETQYF
TGCGCCAGCAGCCACCTAGGGGGTATAGAAGAGACCCAGTACTTC
>TRBJ2-7|NA|TRBV5-1|NA
CASSLQVGYEQYF
TGCGCCAGCAGCTTACAAGTAGGCTACGAGCAGTACTTC
>TRBJ1-1|NA|TRBV6-5|NA
CASSYSIDTEAFF
TGTGCCAGCAGTTACTCGATCGACACTGAAGCTTTCTTT
>TRBJ1-3|NA|TRBV19|NA
CASSPYKQGPRYTIYF
TGTGCCAGTAGTCCCTATAAACAGGGCCCCAGGTACACCATATATTTT
>TRBJ2-1|NA|TRBV5-1|TRBD1
CASSFGQGTGNEQFF
TGCGCCAGCAGCTTCGGGCAGGGGACAGGTAATGAGCAGTTCTTC
>TRBJ1-5|NA|TRBV18|NA
CASSPGQVNQPQHF
TGTGCCAGCTCACCCGGGCAGGTTAATCAGCCCCAGCATTTT
>TRBJ1-1|NA|TRBV2|TRBD1
CASSSGTGGLTEAFF
TGTGCCAGCAGTTCTGGGACAGGGGGATTGACTGAAGCTTTCTTT
>TRBJ2-7|NA|TRBV18|TRBD1
CASSSRDRVYEQYF
TGTGCCAGCTCATCCCGGGACAGGGTCTACGAGCAGTACTTC
>TRBJ2-1|NA|TRBV4-1|NA
CASSPTNNEQFF
TGCGCCAGCAGCCCCACTAACAATGAGCAGTTCTTC